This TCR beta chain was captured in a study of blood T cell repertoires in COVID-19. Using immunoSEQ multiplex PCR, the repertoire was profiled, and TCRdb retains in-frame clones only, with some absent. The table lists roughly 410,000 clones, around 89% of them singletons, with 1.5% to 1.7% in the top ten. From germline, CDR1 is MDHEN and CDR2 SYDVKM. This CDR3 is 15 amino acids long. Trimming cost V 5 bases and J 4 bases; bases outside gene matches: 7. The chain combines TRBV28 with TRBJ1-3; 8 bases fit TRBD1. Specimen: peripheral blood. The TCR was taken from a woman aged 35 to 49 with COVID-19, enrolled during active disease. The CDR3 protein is CASSNPTGAGNTIYF. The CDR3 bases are TGTGCCAGCAGTAATCCGACAGGGGCCGGAAACACCATATATTTT.